Given below is one T cell receptor (beta chain) in context. No antigen is known for it. Using immunoSEQ multiplex PCR, the repertoire was profiled, and TCRdb retains in-frame clones only, with some absent. Among 30,000 to 45,000 clones, about 86% were seen once, and the ten largest hold around 1.8%. This sample is drawn from a study of Siglec-9 on CD8 T cells in melanoma. Overall study results and limits: An effector memory CD8+ subset marked by Siglec-9 reportedly appeared to gather in melanoma.

The source material was Siglec-9- CD8+ T cells sorted from blood. The TCR sequence derives from a human donor in good health.

CDR3 protein: CASSRDFNTGELFF. Written as DNA, the CDR3 is TGTGCCAGCAGCCGCGACTTTAACACCGGGGAGCTGTTTTTT. J is TRBJ2-2 and V is TRBV7-9; D gene uncertain. The CDR3 is 14 amino acids. V was pared by 5 bases and J by 2 bases, with 9 bases between. CDR1 and CDR2 from the germline V gene are SEHNR and FQNEAQ (reference sequence).